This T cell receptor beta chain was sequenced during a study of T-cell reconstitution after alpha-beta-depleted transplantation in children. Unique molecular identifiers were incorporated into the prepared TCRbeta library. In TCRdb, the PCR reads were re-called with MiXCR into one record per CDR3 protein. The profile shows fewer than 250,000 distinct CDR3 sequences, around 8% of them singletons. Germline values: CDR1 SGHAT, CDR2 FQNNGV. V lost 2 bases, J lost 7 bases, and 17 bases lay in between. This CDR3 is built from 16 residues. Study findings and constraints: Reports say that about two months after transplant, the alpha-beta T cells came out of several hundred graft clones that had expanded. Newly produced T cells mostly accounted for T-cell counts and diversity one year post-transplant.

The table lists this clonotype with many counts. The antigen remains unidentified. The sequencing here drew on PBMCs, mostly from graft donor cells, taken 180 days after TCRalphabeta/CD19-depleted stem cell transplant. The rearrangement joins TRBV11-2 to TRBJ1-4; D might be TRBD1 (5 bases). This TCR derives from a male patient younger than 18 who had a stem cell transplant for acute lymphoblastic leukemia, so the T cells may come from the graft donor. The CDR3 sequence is CASSLRMGQQPEKLFF. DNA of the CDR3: TGTGCCAGCAGCTTAAGGATGGGGCAGCAGCCTGAAAAACTGTTTTTT.